The sequence of this T cell receptor beta chain was determined in a study of a mutant IDH1 vaccine in newly diagnosed glioma. Germline-derived CDR1 and CDR2 are SNHLY and FYNNEI. The CDR3 is 15 residues long. The V and J ends lost 5 bases and 6 bases, in that order; junction bases with no gene match: 10. The repertoire was sequenced with immunoSEQ multiplex PCR; TCRdb's copy has only in-frame clones and lacks some. The sample shows tens of thousands of clones, 80% to 90% of them seen only once. Noted time point: baseline, week 1 (first vaccination visit). Treatment defined: pre-vaccination baseline after standard-of-care therapy.

Sequences were derived from PBMCs, sampled from a glioma patient treated with radiotherapy, temozolomide or both. The genes are TRBV2 and TRBJ1-1; the match to TRBD1 covers 9 bases. This receptor was obtained from a young man with glioma. The CDR3 nucleotides are TGTGCCAGCAGTACTCACGGGACAGGGATGGCTGAAGCTTTCTTT. Translating it yields CASSTHGTGMAEAFF.